What follows are 17 T cell receptor beta chains derived from one specimen sequenced in a study of shared clonotypes between healthy human individuals. Data came from immunoSEQ multiplex PCR; TCRdb stores just in-frame clones and leaves some out. The profile shows under 2.5 million clones, less than 95% of them singletons. The sample was naive CD4+ T cells from PBMCs. The subset denotes: CD45RA+ positively selected. The receptors come from a man in his late teens or twenties in good health. Some clones in this sample may be carry-over from other donors' samples.

Worth noting for this clone: Other DNA sequences in the sample encode the same CDR3. This chain links TRBV19 with TRBJ1-1; D not resolved. V was trimmed by 1 base and J by 5 bases, leaving 8 bases between them. The CDR3 extends over 13 amino acids. CDR1 is LNHDA, CDR2 SQIVND, per germline (reference sequence). The CDR3 region is CASSIVGLTEAFF. DNA for the CDR3: TGTGCCAGTAGTATAGTGGGTCTAACTGAAGCTTTCTTT.

The chain couples TRBV7-8 to TRBJ1-2; TRBD1 agrees at 9 bases. The germline CDR1 and CDR2 sequences are SGHVS and FQNEAQ. V was clipped by 3 bases and J by 7 bases; unmatched bases: 6. This CDR3 region has 14 residues. CDR3 coding DNA: TGTGCCAGCAGCTTCGGACAGGGGATAGGTGGCTACACCTTC. The encoded protein is CASSFGQGIGGYTF.

V is TRBV18 and J is TRBJ2-7; possibly TRBD1 for D (6 bases). This CDR3 spans 16 amino acids. CDR1 and CDR2 (germline): KGHSH, LQKENI. Trimming pared 3 bases from V and 0 bases from J, leaving 15 bases between. This chain's CDR3 is CASSPYAGEGSYEQYF. The CDR3 region has the DNA TGTGCCAGCTCACCCTACGCAGGGGAAGGCTCCTACGAGCAGTACTTC.

The chain combines TRBV5-4 with TRBJ2-1; 8 bases align to TRBD1. The CDR3 has 12 amino acids. From germline, CDR1 is SGHNT and CDR2 YYREEE (reference sequence). The ends lost 4 bases at V and 14 bases at J; junction bases unmatched: 8. In DNA form, the CDR3 reads TGTGCCAGCAGCCCCCAGGGGGCCATTGAGTTCTTC. Translation: CASSPQGAIEFF. Using reference TRBV5-4 and TRBJ2-1 for the parts outside the CDR3, the full variable domain is ETGVTQSPTHLIKTRGQQVTLRCSSQSGHNTVSWYQQALGQGPQFIFQYYREEENGRGNFPPRFSGLQFPNYSSELNVNALELDDSALYLCASSPQGAIEFFGPGTRLTVL.

The DNA for the CDR3 is TGTGCCAGCAGTTTGACGCGTCTAGGCAATCAGCCCCAGCATTTT. It translates to CASSLTRLGNQPQHF. The chain links TRBV28 to TRBJ1-5; D ambiguous. This CDR3 has 15 residues. The V end was cut by 3 bases, the J end by 2 bases, with 11 bases between. CDR1 and CDR2 from the germline V gene are MDHEN and SYDVKM.

Here the CDR3 reads CASSHRQVNTEAFF. The CDR3 region has the DNA TGTGCCAGCAGCCACCGACAGGTGAACACTGAAGCTTTCTTT. The chain carries TRBV6-5 and TRBJ1-1, with a possible D match to TRBD1 (6 bases). Germline-derived CDR1 and CDR2 are MNHEY and SVGAGI. V gave up 6 bases and J gave up 0 bases, with 11 bases separating them. The CDR3 is 14 amino acids.

The chain links TRBV9 to TRBJ1-1; tentative D call: TRBD1 (6 bases). The CDR3 runs 15 residues. Trimming stripped 4 bases from V and 1 base from J, with 14 bases between. Germline V gives CDR1 SGDLS, CDR2 YYNGEE. CDR3 nucleotides: TGTGCCAGCAGCCCAACCTGGGGGGCGAACACTGAAGCTTTCTTT. It is translated as CASSPTWGANTEAFF. Filled out from reference TRBV9 and TRBJ1-1, the complete variable domain reads DSGVTQTPKHLITATGQRVTLRCSPRSGDLSVYWYQQSLDQGLQFLIQYYNGEERAKGNILERFSAQQFPDLHSELNLSSLELGDSALYFCASSPTWGANTEAFFGQGTRLTVV.

This sequence joins TRBV11-3 and TRBJ2-1, with a weak D call TRBD2 (6 bases). The ends were cut back, 0 bases at V and 0 bases at J, with 12 bases in the middle. Germline V gene sequence: CDR1 SGHNT, CDR2 YENEEA. The CDR3 covers 17 residues. Here the CDR3 DNA reads TGTGCCAGCAGCTTAGAGCTCGCGGGGAGCTCCTACAATGAGCAGTTCTTC. Its protein is CASSLELAGSSYNEQFF.

The chain carries TRBV6-6 and TRBJ1-2, with 9 bases identical to TRBD1. The CDR3 is made up of 13 amino acids. Germline V gene lookup returns CDR1 MNHNY and CDR2 SVGAGI (reference sequence). J gave up 8 bases and V 7 bases, and 8 bases lay outside the gene matches. The CDR3 DNA follows: TGTGCCAGCAACCCAACAGGGGGCCACGGCTACACCTTC. Encoded protein: CASNPTGGHGYTF.

The J gene is TRBJ2-1, the V gene TRBV2; 10 nucleotides match TRBD2. Germline V CDR1 and CDR2: SNHLY, FYNNEI. The J segment lost 0 bases and the V segment lost 6 bases, leaving 2 bases of the junction unmatched. The CDR3 contains 15 residues. CDR3 loop: CASRVAGGSYNEQFF. CDR3 DNA sequence: TGTGCCAGCAGGGTAGCGGGGGGCTCCTACAATGAGCAGTTCTTC. Combining the CDR3 with reference TRBV2 and TRBJ2-1 gives the whole variable domain EPEVTQTPSHQVTQMGQEVILRCVPISNHLYFYWYRQILGQKVEFLVSFYNNEISEKSEIFDDQFSVERPDGSNFTLKIRSTKLEDSAMYFCASRVAGGSYNEQFFGPGTRLTVL.

The chain joins TRBV14 to TRBJ1-2; possibly TRBD1 for D (6 bases). This CDR3 contains 13 residues. CDR1 is SGHDN, CDR2 FVKESK, per germline. Trimming left V 4 bases short and J 3 bases short, with 9 bases between. CDR3 loop: CASSLQGHYGYTF. In DNA, the CDR3 is TGTGCCAGCAGCCTACAGGGACACTATGGCTACACCTTC. Supplemented by reference TRBV14 and TRBJ1-2, the full variable domain reads EAGVTQFPSHSVIEKGQTVTLRCDPISGHDNLYWYRRVMGKEIKFLLHFVKESKQDESGMPNNRFLAERTGGTYSTLKVQPAELEDSGVYFCASSLQGHYGYTFGSGTRLTVV.

J is TRBJ1-5 and V is TRBV27; possibly TRBD1 for D (5 bases). Per the germline V gene, CDR1 is MNHEY and CDR2 is SMNVEV (reference sequence). The CDR3 contains 15 residues. V shed 6 bases and J shed 2 bases, with 14 bases lying between them. In DNA form, the CDR3 reads TGTGCCAGCAGCAGACTCCGGGGCGGCAATCAGCCCCAGCATTTT. The encoded protein is CASSRLRGGNQPQHF.

The chain combines TRBV9 with TRBJ2-3; 7 bases align to TRBD2. The V and J ends lost 4 bases and 4 bases, in that order; junction bases with no gene match: 6. The CDR3 is 14 amino acids. The germline gives CDR1 SGDLS, CDR2 YYNGEE. CDR3: CASSRGGRADTQYF. In DNA form, the CDR3 reads TGTGCCAGCAGCAGAGGTGGGAGGGCAGATACGCAGTATTTT.

The chain employs TRBV28 and TRBJ2-7; tentatively, D is TRBD2 (6 bases). V was shortened by 2 bases and J by 3 bases, with 8 bases between the two germline ends. The germline V gene encodes CDR1 MDHEN and CDR2 SYDVKM. The CDR3 consists of 13 residues. Here the CDR3 reads CASSLLAYYEQYF. CDR3 DNA sequence: TGTGCCAGCAGTTTACTAGCGTACTACGAGCAGTACTTC.

This chain joins TRBV27 and TRBJ2-7; D is perhaps TRBD2 (6 bases). The CDR3 totals 14 residues. Trimming left V 10 bases short and J 1 base short, with 17 bases between. The germline V gene encodes CDR1 MNHEY and CDR2 SMNVEV (reference sequence). Here the CDR3 reads CANPTSSGSYEQYF. Written as DNA, the CDR3 is TGTGCCAACCCGACTAGTTCGGGTTCCTACGAGCAGTACTTC.

This sequence joins TRBV5-1 and TRBJ2-3; D not resolved. The CDR3 loop spans 14 amino acids. Per the germline V gene, CDR1 is SGHRS and CDR2 is YFSETQ. With 1 base removed from V and 3 bases from J, the gap between germline ends came to 9 bases. The chain's CDR3 is CASSLFQETDTQYF. CDR3 DNA: TGCGCCAGCAGCTTGTTTCAGGAAACAGATACGCAGTATTTT.

This rearrangement joins TRBV11-2 to TRBJ2-5; D uncertain. This CDR3 contains 12 residues. Germline assignment: CDR1 SGHAT and CDR2 FQNNGV. V lost 2 bases to trimming and J lost 11 bases, with 12 bases between them. CDR3: CASSLFPGAQYF. In DNA form, the CDR3 reads TGTGCCAGCAGCTTATTCCCGGGTGCTCAGTACTTC.